This record concerns one T cell receptor beta chain sequence. This clonotype was observed many times. Its antigen is unknown. The record has no base qualities; no much larger clone is one base away. The library was made by 5' RACE. Sequenced using an Illumina MiSeq. Starting from the raw public reads, TCRdb applied fastp trimming at Q25, assembled clones with MiXCR and retained in-frame beta chains. Records with the same CDR3 protein are collapsed into one entry carrying the most frequent genes and DNA. This sample has about 96,000 distinct CDR3 sequences in its table, and about 16% of those were observed once. The ten largest clonotypes hold under 7.5% of the sample. The CDR3 has 16 amino acids, counting the end cysteine and phenylalanine. The DNA shown is the 48-base CDR3, in frame from base 1. The germline V gene (reference sequence) supplies CDR1 MNHEY and CDR2 SMNVEV. Trimming leaves V shorter by 0 bases and J shorter by 4 bases, with the junction holding 7 bases beyond the gene matches.

The sample is drawn from a study of T cells of healthy individuals (dated by TCRdb to about 2018). The rearranged segments are TRBV27 and TRBJ1-2; TRBD1 agrees with 8 junctional bases. This clonotype was sampled from a human donor in good health. The CDR3 region has the sequence CASSLSTGERSYGYTF. DNA sequence: TGTGCCAGCAGTTTATCGACAGGGGAGAGGAGCTATGGCTACACCTTC.